This note documents a single T cell receptor beta chain sequence. RNA, once extracted, was reverse transcribed into cDNA for use as the sequencing template. Sequenced by immunoSEQ multiplex PCR; TCRdb stores in-frame clones only, minus some. The repertoire includes about 190,000 clones, approximately 60% of them detected once, and 0.65% to 0.7% sits in the top ten. This entry is derived from a study of CD8+ T cells in alopecia areata. CDR1 MGHDK and CDR2 SYGVNS come from the germline V gene. This CDR3 is built from 12 residues. The V end was cut by 6 bases, the J end by 5 bases, with 8 bases between. As to treatment: oral pan-JAK inhibitor, 5-10 mg twice daily. Peripheral blood and lesional scalp punch biopsies came from alopecia areata patients.

The genes are TRBV25-1 and TRBJ1-5; the D gene is possibly TRBD1 (6 bases). The source was CD4+ T cells sorted from blood, collected at week 4, from a patient treated with tofacitinib. The TCR was taken from a human donor with alopecia areata. The DNA for the CDR3 is TGTGCCAGCAGACAGGGTTATCAGCCCCAGCATTTT. The encoded protein is CASRQGYQPQHF. Full variable domain (missing parts from reference TRBV25-1 and TRBJ1-5): EADIYQTPRYLVIGTGKKITLECSQTMGHDKMYWYQQDPGMELHLIHYSYGVNSTEKGDLSSESTVSRIRTEHFPLTLESARPSHTSQYLCASRQGYQPQHFGDGTRLSIL.